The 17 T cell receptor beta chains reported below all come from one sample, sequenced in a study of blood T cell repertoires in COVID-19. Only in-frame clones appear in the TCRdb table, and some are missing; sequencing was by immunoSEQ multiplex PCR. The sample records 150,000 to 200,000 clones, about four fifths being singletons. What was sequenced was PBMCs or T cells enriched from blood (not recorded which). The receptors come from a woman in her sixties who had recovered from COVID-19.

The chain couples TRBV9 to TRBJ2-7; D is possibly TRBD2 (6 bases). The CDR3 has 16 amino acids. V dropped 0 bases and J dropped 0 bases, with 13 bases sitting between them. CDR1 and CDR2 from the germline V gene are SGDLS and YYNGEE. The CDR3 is CASSVDLGGRSYEQYF. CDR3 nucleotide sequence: TGTGCCAGCAGCGTAGATCTGGGGGGACGCTCCTACGAGCAGTACTTC.

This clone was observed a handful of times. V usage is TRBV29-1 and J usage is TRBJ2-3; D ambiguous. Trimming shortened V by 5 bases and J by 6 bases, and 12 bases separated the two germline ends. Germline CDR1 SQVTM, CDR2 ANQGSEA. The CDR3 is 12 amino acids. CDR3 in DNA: TGCAGCGTTTCTTCGGGTACGGATACGCAGTATTTT. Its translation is CSVSSGTDTQYF.

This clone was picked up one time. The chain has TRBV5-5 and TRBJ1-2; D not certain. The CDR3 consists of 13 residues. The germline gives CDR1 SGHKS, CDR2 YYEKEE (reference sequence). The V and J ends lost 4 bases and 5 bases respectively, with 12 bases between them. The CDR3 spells CASSPDIGYGYTF. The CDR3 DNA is TGTGCCAGCAGCCCTGACATTGGGTATGGCTACACCTTC.

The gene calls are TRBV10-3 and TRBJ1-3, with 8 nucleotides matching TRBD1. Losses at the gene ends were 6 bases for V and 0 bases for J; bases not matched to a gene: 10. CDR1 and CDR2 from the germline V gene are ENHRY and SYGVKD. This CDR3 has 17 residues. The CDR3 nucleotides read TGTGCCATCAGGGAAGACAGGGGAGCTAGCTCTGGAAACACCATATATTTT. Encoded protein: CAIREDRGASSGNTIYF.

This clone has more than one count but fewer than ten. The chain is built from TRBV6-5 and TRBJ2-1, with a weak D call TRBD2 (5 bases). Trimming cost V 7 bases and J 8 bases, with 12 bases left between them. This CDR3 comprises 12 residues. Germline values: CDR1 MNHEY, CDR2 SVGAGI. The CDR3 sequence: CASTHEGDEQFF. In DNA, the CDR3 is TGTGCCAGCACCCACGAGGGTGATGAGCAGTTCTTC.

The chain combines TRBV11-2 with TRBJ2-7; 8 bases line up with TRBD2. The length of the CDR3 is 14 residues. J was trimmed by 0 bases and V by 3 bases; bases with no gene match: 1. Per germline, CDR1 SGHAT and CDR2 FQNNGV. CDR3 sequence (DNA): TGTGCCAGCAGCTTTAGCGGGGACTCCTACGAGCAGTACTTC. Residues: CASSFSGDSYEQYF.

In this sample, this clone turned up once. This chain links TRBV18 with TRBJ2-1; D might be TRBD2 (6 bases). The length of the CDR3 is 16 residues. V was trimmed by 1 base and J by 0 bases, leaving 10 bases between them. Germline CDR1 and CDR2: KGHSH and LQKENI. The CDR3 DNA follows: TGTGCCAGCTCACCACTGTTCGGGGGCTCCTACAATGAGCAGTTCTTC. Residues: CASSPLFGGSYNEQFF.

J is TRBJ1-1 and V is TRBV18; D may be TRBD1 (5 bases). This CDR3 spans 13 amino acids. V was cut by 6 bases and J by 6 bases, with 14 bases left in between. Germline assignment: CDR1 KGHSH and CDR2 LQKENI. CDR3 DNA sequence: TGTGCCAGCTCCCAGTCGGGGGTTGCTGAAGCTTTCTTT. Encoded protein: CASSQSGVAEAFF.

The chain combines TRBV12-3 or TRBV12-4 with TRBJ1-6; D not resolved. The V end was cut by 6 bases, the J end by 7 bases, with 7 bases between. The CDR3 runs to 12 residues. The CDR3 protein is CASRLGNSPLHF. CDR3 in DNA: TGTGCCAGCAGGCTCGGGAATTCACCCCTCCACTTT.

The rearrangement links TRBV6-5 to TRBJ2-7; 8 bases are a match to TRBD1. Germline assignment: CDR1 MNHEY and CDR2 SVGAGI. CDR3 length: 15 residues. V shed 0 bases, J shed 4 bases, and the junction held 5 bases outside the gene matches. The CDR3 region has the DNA TGTGCCAGCAGTTACTCACCAGGGGGCATTTACGAGCAGTACTTC. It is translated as CASSYSPGGIYEQYF.

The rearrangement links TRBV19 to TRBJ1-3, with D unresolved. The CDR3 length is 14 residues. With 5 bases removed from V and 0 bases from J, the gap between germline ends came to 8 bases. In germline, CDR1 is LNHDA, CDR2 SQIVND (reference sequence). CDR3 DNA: TGTGCCAGTAGTCCCGGTAGCTCTGGAAACACCATATATTTT. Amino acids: CASSPGSSGNTIYF.

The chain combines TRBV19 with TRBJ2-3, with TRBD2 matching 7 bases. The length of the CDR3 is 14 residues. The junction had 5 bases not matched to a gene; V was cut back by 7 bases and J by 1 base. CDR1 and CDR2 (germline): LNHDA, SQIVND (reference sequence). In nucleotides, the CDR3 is TGTGCCAGTACACCAGGGAGGGGCACAGATACGCAGTATTTT. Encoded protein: CASTPGRGTDTQYF.

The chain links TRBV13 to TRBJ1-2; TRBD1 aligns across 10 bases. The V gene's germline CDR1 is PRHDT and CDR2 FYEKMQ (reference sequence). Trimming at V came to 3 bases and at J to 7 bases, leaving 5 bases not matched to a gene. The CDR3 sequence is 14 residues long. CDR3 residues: CASSFDRGRGGYTF. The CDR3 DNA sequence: TGTGCCAGCAGCTTCGACAGGGGGCGCGGTGGCTACACCTTC.

The CDR3 DNA reads TGTGCCAGCAGCCCTCCCTTCTCAGGCCCCTATGGCTACACCTTC. It encodes CASSPPFSGPYGYTF. The chain uses TRBV7-9 and TRBJ1-2; no clear D gene. The CDR3 spans 15 residues. Germline V gene sequence: CDR1 SEHNR, CDR2 FQNEAQ (reference sequence). V lost 5 bases, J lost 4 bases, and 17 bases lay in between.

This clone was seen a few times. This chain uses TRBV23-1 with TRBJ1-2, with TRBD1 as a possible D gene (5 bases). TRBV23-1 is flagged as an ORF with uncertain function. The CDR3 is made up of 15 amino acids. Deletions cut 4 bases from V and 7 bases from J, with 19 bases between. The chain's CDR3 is CASSPYQEGRVGYTF. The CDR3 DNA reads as TGCGCCAGCAGTCCGTACCAGGAGGGCAGGGTTGGCTACACCTTC.

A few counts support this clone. The CDR3 sequence: CASRTGGLDTIYF. CDR3 bases: TGTGCCAGCAGGACAGGGGGCTTGGACACCATATATTTT. The J gene is TRBJ1-3, the V gene TRBV12-3 or TRBV12-4; 10 bases are shared with TRBD1. The CDR3 is 13 residues long. The V and J ends lost 6 bases and 8 bases, in that order; junction bases with no gene match: 4.

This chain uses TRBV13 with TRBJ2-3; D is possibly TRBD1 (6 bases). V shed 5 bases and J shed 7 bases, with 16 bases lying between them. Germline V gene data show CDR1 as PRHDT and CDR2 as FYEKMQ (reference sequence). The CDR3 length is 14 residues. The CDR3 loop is CASSTVDRSNTQYF. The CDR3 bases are TGTGCCAGCAGCACTGTCGACAGGTCCAATACGCAGTATTTT.